This T cell receptor beta chain was found in a study of neurological immune-mediated disorders. Findings and limits, study-wide: None of the CDR3 amino acid sequences of expanded clones recurred across subjects, suggesting private repertoires in all groups. HTLV-1-associated myelopathy ranked highest for TCR clonal expansion and multiple sclerosis lowest, beneath healthy controls.

This clonotype has ten or more counts. The antigen remains unidentified. This CDR3 has 13 residues. The J segment lost 9 bases and the V segment lost 3 bases, leaving 5 bases of the junction unmatched. Germline-derived CDR1 and CDR2 are DFQATT and SNEGSKA (reference sequence). The cDNA came from 5'RACE, which used 10-nucleotide random UMIs. Each CDR3 protein gets one entry after TCRdb re-called the 5' RACE reads with MiXCR. Of 25,000 to 30,000 distinct CDR3 sequences listed, 6.6% were seen once; the top ten hold about 9%. From 2 million PBMCs stored at -80 C, the unsorted libraries were generated. Sequenced material: PBMCs. The chain joins TRBV20-1 to TRBJ2-2, with TRBD1 identical over 9 bases. This sequence was found in a woman in her 50s in good health. The CDR3 here is CSARKQGARELFF. The CDR3 DNA reads as TGCAGTGCTAGGAAACAGGGGGCCAGGGAGCTGTTTTTT.